The subject of this entry is one T cell receptor (beta chain). Its antigen is unidentified. These data come from a study of CD8 T cells in ankylosing spondylitis. Study findings and constraints: What seemed typical of ankylosing spondylitis blood was a TCR beta motif built from several highly homologous variants.

V was shortened by 0 bases and J by 4 bases, with 10 bases between the two germline ends. The CDR3 runs to 15 residues. The germline V gene encodes CDR1 SGHRS and CDR2 YFSETQ. One entry per CDR3 protein, called by TCRdb with MiXCR from the 5' RACE reads. The table includes about 540,000 distinct CDR3 sequences, roughly 13% detected once. The sample consisted of blood, either unsorted or a sorted T cell fraction (not recorded which). The V and J genes are TRBV5-1 and TRBJ1-4; possibly TRBD1 for D (6 bases). The receptor was derived from a male donor with ankylosing spondylitis. CDR3 protein: CASSLDRAGNEKLFF. The CDR3 bases are TGCGCCAGCAGCTTGGACAGGGCGGGTAATGAAAAACTGTTTTTT.